Below are 18 T cell receptor beta chains sequenced from a single sample in a study of blood T cells in healthy people across ages. Combining a sample-barcoded 5' primer with a J-beta primer mix, a second PCR ran for roughly 7 to 11 cycles. TCRdb analysed the 5' RACE reads with MiXCR anew, one entry per CDR3 protein. The sample comprises about 1.8 million distinct CDR3 sequences, around 48% of which are singletons, and more than 2% rests with the top ten. Sample: blood. The receptors derive from a woman aged 40 to 50 in good health.

This clonotype was recorded at least ten times. The J gene is TRBJ2-5, the V gene TRBV7-2; tentative D call: TRBD2 (6 bases). Germline V gene data show CDR1 as SGHTA and CDR2 as FQGNSA. The CDR3 contains 14 residues. V lost 1 base and J 5 bases, leaving 11 bases between the germline ends. CDR3 coding DNA: TGTGCCAGCAGCTTAGTTGGGACTGGGGAGACCCAGTACTTC. It translates to CASSLVGTGETQYF.

This clonotype was recorded a few times. The chain carries TRBV20-1 and TRBJ2-1; no firm D call. The CDR3 extends over 14 amino acids. Germline CDR1 and CDR2: DFQATT and SNEGSKA (reference sequence). Trimming pared 2 bases from V and 0 bases from J, leaving 8 bases between. This chain's CDR3 is CSARNPGSYNEQFF. As DNA, the CDR3 is TGCAGTGCTAGAAACCCGGGCTCCTACAATGAGCAGTTCTTC.

With regard to this clonotype: Mismatch with germline at one junction end may stem from a read error. V and J are TRBV7-2 and TRBJ2-3; 10 nucleotides agree with TRBD2. Per germline, CDR1 SGHTA and CDR2 FQGNSA. This CDR3 region has 14 residues. DNA for the CDR3: TGTGCCAGCAGCCCCAGCGGGGGGGCAGGAACGCGGTATTTT. Translation: CASSPSGGAGTRYF.

The rearrangement joins TRBV7-2 to TRBJ1-2; TRBD1 matches 10 bases. This CDR3 region has 18 residues. J was trimmed by 5 bases and V by 3 bases; bases with no gene match: 15. Germline assignment: CDR1 SGHTA and CDR2 FQGNSA. CDR3 DNA sequence: TGTGCCAGCAGCTTTTTCGCTCCGGGACAGGGGAAAGGGTATGGCTACACCTTC. Protein sequence: CASSFFAPGQGKGYGYTF.

The rearrangement uses TRBV20-1 and TRBJ2-5; the match to TRBD1 covers 9 bases. This CDR3 has 13 residues. V lost 3 bases, J lost 7 bases, and 6 bases stayed unmatched. Looked up from germline, CDR1 is DFQATT and CDR2 is SNEGSKA (reference sequence). CDR3: CSASRTGDGTQYF. The CDR3 DNA reads TGCAGTGCTAGTCGGACAGGGGATGGGACCCAGTACTTC.

V is TRBV6-1 and J is TRBJ1-2, with a tentative D call TRBD1 (6 bases). CDR3 length equals 14 residues. Germline V CDR1 and CDR2: MNHNS, SASEGT. The V and J ends lost 1 base and 2 bases respectively, with 8 bases between them. The CDR3 sequence is CASSEERGNYGYTF. The CDR3 coding sequence is TGTGCCAGCAGTGAAGAGAGGGGGAACTATGGCTACACCTTC.

This clonotype was observed a handful of times. V and J are TRBV3-1 and TRBJ1-5; a weak D match, TRBD1 (5 bases). Germline V gene lookup returns CDR1 LGHDT and CDR2 YNNKEL (reference sequence). Trimming took off 3 bases at V and 0 bases at J, with 9 bases between the two ends. This CDR3 has 15 residues. The CDR3 DNA follows: TGTGCCAGCAGCCAGACTGGGGGTAGCAATCAGCCCCAGCATTTT. Translated: CASSQTGGSNQPQHF.

The chain uses TRBV11-2 and TRBJ2-3, with no clear D. The CDR3 is 15 amino acids. The germline V gene has CDR1 SGHAT and CDR2 FQNNGV. V was cut by 1 base and J by 1 base, with 9 bases left in between. The CDR3 nucleotides are TGTGCCAGCAGCTTAGTTGCAGTCGGCACAGATACGCAGTATTTT. It codes for CASSLVAVGTDTQYF.

The chain employs TRBV7-2 and TRBJ2-7, with TRBD1 matching over 8 bases. Germline V CDR1 and CDR2: SGHTA, FQGNSA. This CDR3 is 12 amino acids long. V gave up 4 bases and J gave up 12 bases; unmatched junction bases: 8. As DNA, the CDR3 is TGTGCCAGCAGCTACCCTGGACAGGGCCCGTACTTC. This sequence encodes CASSYPGQGPYF.

This clonotype was counted only a few times. CDR3 loop: CASSEVYGGNIQYF. The CDR3 DNA reads TGCGCCAGCAGTGAAGTATACGGGGGGAACATTCAGTACTTC. V usage is TRBV10-1 and J usage is TRBJ2-4; 7 bases agree with TRBD2. The CDR3 consists of 14 residues. V shed 3 bases and J 7 bases; nucleotides not matched to a gene: 6. In germline, CDR1 is WNHNN, CDR2 SYGVQD (reference sequence).

The chain recombines TRBV28 with TRBJ1-5; 9 bases line up with TRBD1. The V segment lost 5 bases and the J segment 6 bases; nucleotides outside the gene matches: 5. Germline assignment: CDR1 MDHEN and CDR2 SYDVKM. The CDR3 spans 14 residues. CDR3 sequence (DNA): TGTGCCAGCAGTCAAGACAGGGGGAGTCAGCCCCAGCATTTT. It yields the protein CASSQDRGSQPQHF.

This clonotype was picked up many times. V gene TRBV7-9 combines with J gene TRBJ2-5, with D possibly being TRBD1 (6 bases). Trimming shortened V by 1 base and J by 3 bases, and 6 bases separated the two germline ends. Germline assignment: CDR1 SEHNR and CDR2 FQNEAQ (reference sequence). The CDR3 is 13 residues long. Here the CDR3 DNA reads TGTGCCAGCAGCTTAGACAGGGAAGAGACCCAGTACTTC. Translated, it gives CASSLDREETQYF.

This chain links TRBV4-3 with TRBJ2-5; weak D call: TRBD2 (5 bases). CDR3 length equals 15 residues. The germline CDR1 and CDR2 sequences are LGHNA and YSLEER. V was cut by 2 bases and J by 5 bases, with 15 bases left in between. The CDR3 region has the DNA TGCGCCAGCAGCCAAAACTACAGAGGGCCGGAGACCCAGTACTTC. It encodes CASSQNYRGPETQYF.

The V and J genes are TRBV6-1 and TRBJ2-1; TRBD2 agrees at 8 bases. The CDR3 spans 14 residues. Trimming at V came to 6 bases and at J to 2 bases, leaving 3 bases not matched to a gene. The germline gives CDR1 MNHNS, CDR2 SASEGT. CDR3 coding DNA: TGTGCCAGCAGGCGGGGGGAACCCTACAATGAGCAGTTCTTC. Residues: CASRRGEPYNEQFF.

This clonotype was observed a few times. The CDR3 region has the DNA TGTGCCAGCAGTTACGACACGGGGCGAGCCAAAAACATTCAGTACTTC. It specifies CASSYDTGRAKNIQYF. This chain uses TRBV6-5 with TRBJ2-4, with D perhaps matching TRBD1 or TRBD2 (5 bases each). Trimming took off 2 bases at V and 0 bases at J, with 11 bases between the two ends. The CDR3 has 16 residues. Germline values: CDR1 MNHEY, CDR2 SVGAGI.

This clonotype was seen many times. CDR3 residues: CASSLGQDYYEQYF. CDR3 DNA: TGTGCCAGCAGCTTGGGGCAGGACTACTACGAGCAGTACTTC. V is TRBV11-1 and J is TRBJ2-7; a possible D gene is TRBD2 (6 bases). V was cut by 3 bases and J by 3 bases, with 12 bases left in between. The germline CDR1 and CDR2 sequences are SGHAT and FQDESV (reference sequence). The CDR3 loop spans 14 amino acids.

V is TRBV18 and J is TRBJ2-7, with D unclear. The DNA matches TRBJ2-5 better at its end, which makes the J call doubtful. The CDR3 spans 15 residues. Germline V gives CDR1 KGHSH, CDR2 LQKENI. In DNA, the CDR3 is TGTGCCAGCTCACCACCGGTCGGCGGCCAGTGGACCCAGTACTTC. Translating gives CASSPPVGGQWTQYF.

This clonotype appeared a single time. J is TRBJ2-7 and V is TRBV11-2, with D possibly matching TRBD1 (5 bases). This CDR3 is 14 amino acids long. The germline gives CDR1 SGHAT, CDR2 FQNNGV. The germline V and J ends were trimmed by 0 bases and 3 bases, with 9 bases remaining between them. The CDR3 DNA is TGTGCCAGCAGCTTAGATCAGGGATACTACGAGCAGTACTTC. This codes for CASSLDQGYYEQYF.